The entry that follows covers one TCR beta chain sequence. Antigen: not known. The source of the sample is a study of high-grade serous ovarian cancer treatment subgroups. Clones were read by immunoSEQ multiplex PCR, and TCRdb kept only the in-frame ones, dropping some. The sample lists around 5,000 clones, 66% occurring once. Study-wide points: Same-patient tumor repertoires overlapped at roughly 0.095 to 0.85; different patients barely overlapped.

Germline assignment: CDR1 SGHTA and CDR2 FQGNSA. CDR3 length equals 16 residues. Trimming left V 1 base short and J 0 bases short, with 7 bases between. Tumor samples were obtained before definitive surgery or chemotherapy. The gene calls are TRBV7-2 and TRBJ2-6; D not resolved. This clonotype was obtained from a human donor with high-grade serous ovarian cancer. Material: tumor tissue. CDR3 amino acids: CASSLVGYSGANVLTF. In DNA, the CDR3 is TGTGCCAGCAGCTTAGTAGGATACTCTGGGGCCAACGTCCTGACTTTC.